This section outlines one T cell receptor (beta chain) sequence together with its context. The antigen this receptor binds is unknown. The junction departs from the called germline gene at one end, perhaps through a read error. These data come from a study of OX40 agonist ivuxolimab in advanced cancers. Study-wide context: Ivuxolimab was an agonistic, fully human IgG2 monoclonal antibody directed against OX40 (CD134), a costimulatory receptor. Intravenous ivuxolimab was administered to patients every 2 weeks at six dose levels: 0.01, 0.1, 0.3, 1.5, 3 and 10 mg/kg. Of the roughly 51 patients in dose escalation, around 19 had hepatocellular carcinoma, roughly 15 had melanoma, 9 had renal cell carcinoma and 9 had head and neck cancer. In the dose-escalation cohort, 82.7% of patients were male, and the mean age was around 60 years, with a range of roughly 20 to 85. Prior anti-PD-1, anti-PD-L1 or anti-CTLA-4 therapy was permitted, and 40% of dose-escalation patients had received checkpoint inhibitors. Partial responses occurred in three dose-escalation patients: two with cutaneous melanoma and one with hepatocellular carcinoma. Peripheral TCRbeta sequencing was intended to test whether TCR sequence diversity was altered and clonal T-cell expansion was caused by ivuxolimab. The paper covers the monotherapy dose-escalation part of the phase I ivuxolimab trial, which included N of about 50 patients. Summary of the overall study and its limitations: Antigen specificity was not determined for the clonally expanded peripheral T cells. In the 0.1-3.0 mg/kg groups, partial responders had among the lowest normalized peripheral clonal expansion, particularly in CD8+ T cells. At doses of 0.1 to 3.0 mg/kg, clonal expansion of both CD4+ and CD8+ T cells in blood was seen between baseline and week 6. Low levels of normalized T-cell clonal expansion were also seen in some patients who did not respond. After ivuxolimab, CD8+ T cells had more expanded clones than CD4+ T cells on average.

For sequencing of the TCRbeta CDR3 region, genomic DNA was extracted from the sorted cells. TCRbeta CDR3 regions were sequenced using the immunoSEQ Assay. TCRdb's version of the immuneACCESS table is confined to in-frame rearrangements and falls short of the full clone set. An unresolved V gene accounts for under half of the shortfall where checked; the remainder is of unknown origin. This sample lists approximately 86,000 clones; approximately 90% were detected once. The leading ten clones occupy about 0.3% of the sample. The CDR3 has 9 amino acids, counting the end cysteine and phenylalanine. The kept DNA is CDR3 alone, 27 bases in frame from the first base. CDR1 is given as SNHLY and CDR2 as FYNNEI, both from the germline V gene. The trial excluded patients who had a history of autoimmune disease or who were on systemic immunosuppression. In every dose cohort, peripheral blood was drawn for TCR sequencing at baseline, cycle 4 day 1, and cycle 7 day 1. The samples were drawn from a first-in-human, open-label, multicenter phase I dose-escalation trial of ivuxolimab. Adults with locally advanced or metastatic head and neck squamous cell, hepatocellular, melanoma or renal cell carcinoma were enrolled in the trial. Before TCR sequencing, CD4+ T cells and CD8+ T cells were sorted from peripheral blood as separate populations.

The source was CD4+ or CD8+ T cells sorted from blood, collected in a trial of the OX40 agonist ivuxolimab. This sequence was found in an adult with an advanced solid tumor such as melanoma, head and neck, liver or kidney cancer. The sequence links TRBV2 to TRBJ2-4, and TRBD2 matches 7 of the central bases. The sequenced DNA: TGTGCCAGCGGCGGGGGAAAGCACTTC. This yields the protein CASGGGKHF.